This T cell receptor beta chain was captured in a study of cytomegalovirus exposure and HLA in healthy donors. Broader study findings: In a later analysis, TCR beta V- and J-gene trimming showed a link to a missense DCLRE1C variant. Cytomegalovirus-associated status was assigned to some 180 TCR beta chains.

The PCR ran on 60 Vbeta and 13 Jbeta primers. Clones were sequenced by immunoSEQ multiplex PCR, and TCRdb holds only the in-frame ones, with some missing. The sample carries 75,000 to 100,000 clones, around three quarters recorded once. Concerning this clone itself: Antigen specificity is unknown.

In germline, CDR1 is SGHDT, CDR2 YYEEEE. The CDR3 runs to 13 residues. Trimming cost V 3 bases and J 5 bases; bases outside gene matches: 2. This sequence was found in a young man in good health and CMV-seronegative. The sample comprised PBMCs. The chain recombines TRBV5-6 with TRBJ1-1; 9 bases are shared with TRBD1. CDR3 sequence reads: CASSYRGRTEAFF. The CDR3 coding sequence is TGTGCCAGCAGCTACAGGGGGCGGACTGAAGCTTTCTTT.